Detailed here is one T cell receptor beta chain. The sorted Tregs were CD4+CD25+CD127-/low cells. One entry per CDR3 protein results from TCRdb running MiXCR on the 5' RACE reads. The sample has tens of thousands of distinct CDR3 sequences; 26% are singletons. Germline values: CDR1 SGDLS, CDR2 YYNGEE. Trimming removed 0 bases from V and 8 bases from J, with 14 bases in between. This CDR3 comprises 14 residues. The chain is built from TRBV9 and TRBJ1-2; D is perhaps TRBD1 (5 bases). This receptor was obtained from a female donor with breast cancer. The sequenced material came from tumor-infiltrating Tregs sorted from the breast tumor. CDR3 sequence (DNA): TGTGCCAGCAGCGTAGATCCAGGGATAAGAGGCTACACCTTC. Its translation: CASSVDPGIRGYTF. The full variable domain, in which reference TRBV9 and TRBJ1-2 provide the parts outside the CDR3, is DSGVTQTPKHLITATGQRVTLRCSPRSGDLSVYWYQQSLDQGLQFLIQYYNGEERAKGNILERFSAQQFPDLHSELNLSSLELGDSALYFCASSVDPGIRGYTFGSGTRLTVV.